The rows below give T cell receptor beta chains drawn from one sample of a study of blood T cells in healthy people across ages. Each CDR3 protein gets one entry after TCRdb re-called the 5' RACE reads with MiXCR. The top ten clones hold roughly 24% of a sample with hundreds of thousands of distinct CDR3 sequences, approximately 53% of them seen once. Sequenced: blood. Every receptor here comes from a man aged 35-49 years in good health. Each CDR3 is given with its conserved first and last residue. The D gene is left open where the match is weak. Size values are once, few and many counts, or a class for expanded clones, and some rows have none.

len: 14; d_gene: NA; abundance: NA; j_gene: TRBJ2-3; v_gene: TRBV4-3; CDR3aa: CASSQGTAQWPQYF; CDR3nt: TGCGCCAGCAGCCAAGGGACAGCCCAATGGCCGCAGTATTTT
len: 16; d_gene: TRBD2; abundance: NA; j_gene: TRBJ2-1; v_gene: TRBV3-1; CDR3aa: CASSLTMGEGYNEQFF; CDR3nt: TGTGCCAGCAGCCTGACTATGGGGGAGGGATACAATGAGCAGTTCTTC
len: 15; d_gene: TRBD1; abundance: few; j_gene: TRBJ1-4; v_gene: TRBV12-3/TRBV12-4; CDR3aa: CASSIQRGRGEKLFF; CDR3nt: TGTGCCAGCAGTATACAAAGGGGGCGCGGTGAAAAACTGTTTTTT
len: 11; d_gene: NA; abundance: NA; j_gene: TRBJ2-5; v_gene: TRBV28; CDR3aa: CASNREGAQYF; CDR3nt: TGTGCCAGCAACAGGGAAGGGGCCCAGTACTTC
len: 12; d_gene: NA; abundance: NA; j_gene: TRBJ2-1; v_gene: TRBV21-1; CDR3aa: CASSIGGDEQFF; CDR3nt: TGTGCCAGCAGCATTGGGGGAGATGAGCAGTTCTTC
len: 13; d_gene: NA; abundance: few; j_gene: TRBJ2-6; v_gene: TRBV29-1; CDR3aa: CSATLSGANVLTF; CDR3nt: TGCAGCGCTACACTCTCTGGGGCCAACGTCCTGACTTTC
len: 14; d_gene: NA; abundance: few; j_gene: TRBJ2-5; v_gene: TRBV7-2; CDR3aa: CASSSQGLEETQYF; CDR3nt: TGTGCCAGCAGCTCTCAGGGGTTGGAAGAGACCCAGTACTTC
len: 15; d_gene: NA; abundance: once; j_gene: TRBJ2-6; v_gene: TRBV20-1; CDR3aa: CSARGGRTGANVLTF; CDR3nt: TGCAGTGCTAGGGGGGGGCGGACTGGGGCCAACGTCCTGACTTTC
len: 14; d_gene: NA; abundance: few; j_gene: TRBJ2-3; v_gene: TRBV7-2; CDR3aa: CASSALQPGDTQYF; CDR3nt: TGTGCCAGCAGCGCCCTTCAACCCGGAGATACGCAGTATTTT
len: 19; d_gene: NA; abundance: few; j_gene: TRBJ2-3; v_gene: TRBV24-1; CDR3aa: CATSDLDGDRQWGTDTQYF; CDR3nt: TGTGCCACCAGTGATTTGGATGGCGACAGACAGTGGGGCACAGATACGCAGTATTTT
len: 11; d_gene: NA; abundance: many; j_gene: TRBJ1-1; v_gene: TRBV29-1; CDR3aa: CSADRGARAFF; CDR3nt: TGCAGCGCCGATAGGGGGGCTCGAGCTTTCTTT
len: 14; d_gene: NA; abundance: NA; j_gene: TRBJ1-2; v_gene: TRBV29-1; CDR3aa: CSVEAGVWVSGYTF; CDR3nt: TGCAGCGTTGAAGCAGGGGTATGGGTTTCTGGCTACACCTTC
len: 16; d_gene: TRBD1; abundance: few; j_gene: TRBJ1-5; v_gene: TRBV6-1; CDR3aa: CASSDQRQGGNQPQHF; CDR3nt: TGTGCCAGCAGCGACCAGCGACAGGGAGGGAATCAGCCCCAGCATTTT
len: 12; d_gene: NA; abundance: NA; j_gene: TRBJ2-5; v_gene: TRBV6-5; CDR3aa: CASHKAKETQYF; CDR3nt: TGTGCCAGTCACAAGGCGAAAGAGACCCAGTACTTC
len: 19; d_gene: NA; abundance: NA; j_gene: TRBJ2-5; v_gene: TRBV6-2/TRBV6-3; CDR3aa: CARRSGPRLGEVNQETQYF; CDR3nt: TGTGCCAGACGCTCCGGGCCACGGTTGGGAGAGGTGAACCAAGAGACCCAGTACTTC
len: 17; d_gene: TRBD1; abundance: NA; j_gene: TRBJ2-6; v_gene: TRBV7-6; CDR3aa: CASSFLQGISGANVLTF; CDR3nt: TGTGCCAGCAGCTTTTTACAGGGGATCTCTGGGGCCAACGTCCTGACTTTC
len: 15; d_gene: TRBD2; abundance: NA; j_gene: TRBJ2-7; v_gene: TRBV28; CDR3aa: CASSLRLAGLYEQYF; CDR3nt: TGTGCCAGCAGTTTAAGGCTAGCGGGACTCTACGAGCAGTACTTC
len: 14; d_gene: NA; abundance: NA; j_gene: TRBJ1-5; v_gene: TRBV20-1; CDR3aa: CSAAEGGGDQPQHF; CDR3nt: TGCAGTGCCGCCGAGGGGGGTGGGGATCAGCCCCAGCATTTT
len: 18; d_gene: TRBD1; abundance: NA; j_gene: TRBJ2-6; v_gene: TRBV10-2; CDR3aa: CASRNRGRRSSGANVLTF; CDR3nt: TGCGCCAGCAGAAACAGGGGCCGGAGGAGCTCTGGGGCCAACGTCCTGACTTTC
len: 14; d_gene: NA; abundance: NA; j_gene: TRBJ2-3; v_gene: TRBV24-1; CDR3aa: CATSDPLPADTQYF; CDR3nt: TGTGCCACCAGTGATCCCCTCCCCGCGGATACGCAGTATTTT
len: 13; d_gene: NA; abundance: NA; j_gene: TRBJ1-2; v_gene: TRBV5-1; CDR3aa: CASSLLQNYGYTF; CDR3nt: TGCGCCAGCAGCTTGTTGCAGAACTATGGCTACACCTTC
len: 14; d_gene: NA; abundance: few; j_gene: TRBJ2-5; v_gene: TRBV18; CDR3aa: CASSLGGPRETQYF; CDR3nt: TGTGCCAGCTCTCTAGGAGGCCCTAGGGAGACCCAGTACTTC
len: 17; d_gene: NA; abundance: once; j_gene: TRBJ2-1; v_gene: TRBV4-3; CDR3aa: CASSQEWAGGSYNEQFF; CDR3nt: TGCGCCAGCAGCCAGGAGTGGGCCGGCGGGTCCTACAATGAGCAGTTCTTC
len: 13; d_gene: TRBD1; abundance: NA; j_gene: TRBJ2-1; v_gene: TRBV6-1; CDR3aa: CASEQGAYNEQFF; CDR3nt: TGTGCCAGCGAACAGGGGGCGTACAATGAGCAGTTCTTC
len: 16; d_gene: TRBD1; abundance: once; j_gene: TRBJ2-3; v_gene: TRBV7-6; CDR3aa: CASSLAGQDLTDTQYF; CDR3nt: TGTGCCAGCAGCTTAGCAGGACAGGACCTTACAGATACGCAGTATTTT
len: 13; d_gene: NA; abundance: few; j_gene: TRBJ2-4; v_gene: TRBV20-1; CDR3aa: CSAREKHKNIQYF; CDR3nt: TGCAGTGCTAGGGAAAAACATAAAAACATTCAGTACTTC
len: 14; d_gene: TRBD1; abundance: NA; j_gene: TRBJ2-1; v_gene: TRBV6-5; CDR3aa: CASSLRQGHNEQFF; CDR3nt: TGTGCCAGTAGTCTCCGACAGGGCCACAATGAGCAGTTCTTC
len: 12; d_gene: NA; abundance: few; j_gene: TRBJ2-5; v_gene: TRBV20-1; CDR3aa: CSAQQGPETQYF; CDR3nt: TGCAGTGCCCAACAGGGTCCAGAGACCCAGTACTTC
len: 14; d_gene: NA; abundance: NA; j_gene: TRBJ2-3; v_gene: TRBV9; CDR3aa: CASSARQSTDTQYF; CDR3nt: TGTGCCAGCAGCGCTCGACAGTCCACAGATACGCAGTATTTT
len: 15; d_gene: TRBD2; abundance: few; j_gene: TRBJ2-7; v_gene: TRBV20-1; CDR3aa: CSASPRDYPRGEQYF; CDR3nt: TGCAGTGCTAGTCCCCGGGACTACCCCCGCGGTGAGCAGTACTTC
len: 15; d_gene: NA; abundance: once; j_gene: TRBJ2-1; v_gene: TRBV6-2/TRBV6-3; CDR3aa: CASSFGQTYYNEQFF; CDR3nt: TGTGCCAGCAGTTTCGGACAGACCTATTACAACGAGCAGTTCTTC
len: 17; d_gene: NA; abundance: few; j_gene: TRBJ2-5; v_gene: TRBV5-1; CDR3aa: CASSFNPWRGTQETQYF; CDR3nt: TGCGCCAGCAGCTTCAACCCCTGGCGGGGGACACAAGAGACCCAGTACTTC
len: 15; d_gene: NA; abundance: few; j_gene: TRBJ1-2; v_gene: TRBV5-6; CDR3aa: CASSTGGLSNYGYTF; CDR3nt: TGTGCCAGCAGCACGGGCGGATTGTCTAACTATGGCTACACCTTC
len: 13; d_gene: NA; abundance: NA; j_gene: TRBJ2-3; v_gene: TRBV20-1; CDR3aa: CSARTMHPDTQYF; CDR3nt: TGCAGTGCTAGAACGATGCACCCAGATACGCAGTATTTT
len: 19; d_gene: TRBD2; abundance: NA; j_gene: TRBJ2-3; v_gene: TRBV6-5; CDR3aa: CASSYFSLAGGLNTDTQYF; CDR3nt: TGTGCCAGCAGTTACTTCTCACTAGCGGGGGGATTAAACACAGATACGCAGTATTTT
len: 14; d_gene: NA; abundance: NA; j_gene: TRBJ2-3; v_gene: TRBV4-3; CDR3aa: CASSLSLSPDTQYF; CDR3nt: TGCGCCAGCAGCCTCTCATTGAGCCCAGATACGCAGTATTTT
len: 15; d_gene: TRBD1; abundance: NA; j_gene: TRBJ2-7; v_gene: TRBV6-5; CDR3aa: CASSYSTGSSYEQYF; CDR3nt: TGTGCCAGCAGTTACTCGACAGGGTCCTCCTACGAGCAGTACTTC
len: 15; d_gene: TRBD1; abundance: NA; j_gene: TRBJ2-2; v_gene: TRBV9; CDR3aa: CASSATGVNTGELFF; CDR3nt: TGTGCCAGCAGCGCGACAGGGGTGAACACCGGGGAGCTGTTTTTT
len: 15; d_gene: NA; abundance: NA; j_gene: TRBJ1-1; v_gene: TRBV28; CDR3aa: CASSFPGGRNTEAFF; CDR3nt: TGTGCCAGCAGTTTCCCGGGCGGTAGGAACACTGAAGCTTTCTTT
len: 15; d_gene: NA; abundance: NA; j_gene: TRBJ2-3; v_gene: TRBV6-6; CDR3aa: CASSFETVNTDTQYF; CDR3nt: TGCGCCAGCAGTTTTGAGACTGTTAACACAGATACGCAGTATTTT
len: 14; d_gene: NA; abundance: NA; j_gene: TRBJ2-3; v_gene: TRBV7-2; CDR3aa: CASSLVDHTDTQYF; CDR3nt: TGTGCCAGCAGCTTAGTTGATCACACAGATACGCAGTATTTT
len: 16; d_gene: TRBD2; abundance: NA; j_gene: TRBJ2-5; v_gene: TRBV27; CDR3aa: CASSLGTSGRGETQYF; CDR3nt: TGTGCCAGCAGCCTTGGGACTAGCGGGAGAGGGGAGACCCAGTACTTC
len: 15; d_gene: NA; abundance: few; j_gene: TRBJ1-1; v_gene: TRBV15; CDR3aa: CATSRDRGMNTEAFF; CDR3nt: TGTGCCACCAGCAGAGATAGGGGCATGAACACTGAAGCTTTCTTT
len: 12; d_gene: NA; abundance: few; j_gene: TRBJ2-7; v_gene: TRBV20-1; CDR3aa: CSARVGNLGQYF; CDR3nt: TGCAGTGCTAGAGTGGGGAACCTTGGGCAGTACTTC
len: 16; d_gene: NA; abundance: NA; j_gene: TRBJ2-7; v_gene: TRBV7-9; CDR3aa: CASSLIAASVSYEQYF; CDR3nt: TGTGCCAGCAGCTTAATTGCGGCTAGCGTCTCCTACGAGCAGTACTTC
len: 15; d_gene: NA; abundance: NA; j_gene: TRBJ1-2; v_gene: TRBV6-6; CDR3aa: CASSPPPARGYGYTF; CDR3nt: TGTGCCAGCAGTCCCCCTCCAGCTAGGGGCTATGGCTACACCTTC
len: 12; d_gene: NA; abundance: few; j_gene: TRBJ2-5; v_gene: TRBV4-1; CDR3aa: CASSQDIGTKYF; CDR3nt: TGCGCCAGCAGCCAAGATATCGGGACAAAGTACTTC
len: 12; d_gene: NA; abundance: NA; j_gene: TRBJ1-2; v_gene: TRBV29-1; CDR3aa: CSVTTDYYGYTF; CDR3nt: TGCAGCGTTACGACAGATTACTATGGCTACACCTTC
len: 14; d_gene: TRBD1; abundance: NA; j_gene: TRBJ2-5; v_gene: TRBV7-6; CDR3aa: CASSQWDRGGTQYF; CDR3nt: TGTGCCAGCAGCCAGTGGGACAGGGGCGGGACCCAGTACTTC
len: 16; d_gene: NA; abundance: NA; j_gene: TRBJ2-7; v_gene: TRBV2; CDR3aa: CATATASGLNRYEQYF; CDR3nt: TGTGCCACGGCCACTGCGTCCGGGTTGAATAGGTACGAGCAGTACTTC
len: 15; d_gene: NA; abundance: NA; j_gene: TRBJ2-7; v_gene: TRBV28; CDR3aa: CASTPRRVRSYEQYF; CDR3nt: TGTGCCAGCACCCCGAGACGGGTGAGGTCCTACGAGCAGTACTTC
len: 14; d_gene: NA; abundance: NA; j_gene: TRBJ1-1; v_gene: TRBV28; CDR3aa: CASSFPPMNTEAFF; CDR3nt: TGTGCCAGCAGTTTCCCGCCCATGAACACTGAAGCTTTCTTT